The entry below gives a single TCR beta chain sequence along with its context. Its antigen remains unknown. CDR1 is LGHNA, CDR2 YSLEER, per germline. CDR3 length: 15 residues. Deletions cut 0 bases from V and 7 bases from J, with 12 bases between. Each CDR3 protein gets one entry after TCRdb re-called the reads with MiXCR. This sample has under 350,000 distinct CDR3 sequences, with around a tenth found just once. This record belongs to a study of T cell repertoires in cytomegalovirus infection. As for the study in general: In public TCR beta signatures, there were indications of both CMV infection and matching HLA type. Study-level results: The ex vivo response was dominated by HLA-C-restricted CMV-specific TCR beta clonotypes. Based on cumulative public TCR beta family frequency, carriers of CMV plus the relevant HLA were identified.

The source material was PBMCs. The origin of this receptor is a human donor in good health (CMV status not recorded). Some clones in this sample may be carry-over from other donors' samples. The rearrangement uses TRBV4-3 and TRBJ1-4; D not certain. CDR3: CASSQEFTDTEKLFF. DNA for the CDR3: TGCGCCAGCAGCCAAGAGTTCACCGACACTGAAAAACTGTTTTTT.